These 27 T cell receptor beta chains originate from one sample sequenced in a study of T cells expressing NK-cell markers. TCRdb re-called the 5' RACE reads and gives one entry per CDR3 protein, without DNA. In all, the sample yields over 250,000 distinct CDR3 sequences. Sequenced material: blood T cells: a sorted CD56 or NKG2C T cell subset, CD4+ or CD8+ T cells, or bulk PBMC T cells (not recorded which). The receptors shown here come from a woman between 18 and 70 years old in good health.

The J gene is TRBJ2-7, the V gene TRBV29-1; the TRBD2 assignment by TCRdb is unverifiable without DNA. The CDR3 sequence is 12 residues long. CDR1 and CDR2 (germline): SQVTM, ANQGSEA. This CDR3 is CSVEGTSGYRYF.

The rearrangement links TRBV3-1 to TRBJ1-4; TCRdb names TRBD1, which stays unverified in the absence of DNA. CDR1 and CDR2 (germline): LGHDT, YNNKEL (reference sequence). The CDR3 has 13 amino acids. Here the CDR3 reads CASSQRDTEKLFF.

The rearrangement uses TRBV27 and TRBJ2-6; checking the TCRdb D call of TRBD1 is not possible without DNA. The CDR3 consists of 12 residues. Germline CDR1 is MNHEY and CDR2 is SMNVEV (reference sequence). CDR3 sequence: CATKTGYNVLTF.

The chain joins TRBV12-3 or TRBV12-4 to TRBJ1-4; TCRdb designates TRBD1, a call that cannot be tested without DNA. This CDR3 is 14 amino acids long. The CDR3 region is CASSLVGRDEKLFF.

The V call is TRBV20-1, the J call TRBJ2-2; TCRdb picks TRBD2, but there is no DNA to check that call. The CDR3 spans 16 residues. Germline assignment: CDR1 DFQATT and CDR2 SNEGSKA (reference sequence). CDR3: CSARDSGLAVSGELFF.

This rearrangement joins TRBV7-7 to TRBJ2-5; TCRdb reports TRBD2, a call that lacks DNA to check it against. This CDR3 is built from 16 residues. CDR1 and CDR2 from the germline V gene are SSHAT and FNYEAQ (reference sequence). The CDR3 spells CASSLGASGGQETQYF.

This rearrangement joins TRBV4-3 to TRBJ2-4; the D call of TRBD2 rests on TCRdb alone, since no DNA is present to check it. The CDR3 covers 14 residues. From germline, CDR1 is LGHNA and CDR2 YSLEER. Here the CDR3 reads CASSQDSGMGIQYF.

The gene calls are TRBV5-1 and TRBJ2-3; no DNA is available, so the TRBD1 call from TCRdb remains unchecked. Looked up from germline, CDR1 is SGHRS and CDR2 is YFSETQ. The CDR3 consists of 14 residues. The CDR3 loop is CASSLGTGSETQYF.

This chain connects TRBV20-1 to TRBJ2-1; the D call of TRBD1 rests on TCRdb alone, since no DNA is present to check it. The CDR3 covers 17 residues. Germline V lookup: CDR1 DFQATT, CDR2 SNEGSKA (reference sequence). The CDR3 reads CSAVGTDPRVGNNEQFF.

The chain combines TRBV20-1 with TRBJ1-6; TCRdb picks TRBD1, but there is no DNA to check that call. Germline V CDR1 and CDR2: DFQATT, SNEGSKA (reference sequence). CDR3 length: 15 residues. This chain's CDR3 is CSATGPGQGNSPLHF.

The chain uses TRBV20-1 and TRBJ2-3. The CDR3 has 16 amino acids. Germline CDR1 is DFQATT and CDR2 is SNEGSKA (reference sequence). The CDR3 sequence: CSARILETKSTDTQYF.

The rearrangement uses TRBV7-2 and TRBJ2-1. The CDR3 is 13 residues long. The germline gives CDR1 SGHTA, CDR2 FQGNSA. The CDR3 region is CASSLGPNNEQFF. The complete variable domain, with remaining parts taken from reference TRBV7-2 and TRBJ2-1, reads GAGVSQSPSNKVTEKGKDVELRCDPISGHTALYWYRQSLGQGLEFLIYFQGNSAPDKSGLPSDRFSAERTGGSVSTLTIQRTQQEDSAVYLCASSLGPNNEQFFGPGTRLTVL.

The V gene is TRBV12-3 or TRBV12-4, the J gene TRBJ2-1. This CDR3 has 12 amino acids. The CDR3 sequence is CASSPMVHEQFF.

The CDR3 here is CASSIMADGPPQHF. The V gene is TRBV19, the J gene TRBJ1-5. The germline gives CDR1 LNHDA, CDR2 SQIVND (reference sequence). The CDR3 length is 14 residues.

The chain combines TRBV5-5 with TRBJ1-1; TCRdb gives TRBD1 as the D gene, but with no DNA this cannot be confirmed. CDR1 and CDR2 (germline): SGHKS, YYEKEE (reference sequence). The CDR3 spans 14 residues. CDR3 sequence: CASSLATVNTEAFF.

The genes are TRBV4-1 and TRBJ2-4. The CDR3 is 16 amino acids. Germline V CDR1 and CDR2: MGHRA, YSYEKL. The CDR3 spells CASSQDPGLAKNIQYF.

The chain uses TRBV4-1 and TRBJ2-2; no DNA is available, so the TRBD1 call from TCRdb remains unchecked. The CDR3 has 14 amino acids. Germline CDR1 reads MGHRA; CDR2 reads YSYEKL. CDR3: CASSQGGRAGELFF.

This chain's CDR3 is CTSSLPGYGYTF. This rearrangement joins TRBV28 to TRBJ1-2; the D call of TRBD1 rests on TCRdb alone, since no DNA is present to check it. The CDR3 has 12 residues. Germline CDR1 reads MDHEN; CDR2 reads SYDVKM.

The chain combines TRBV5-1 with TRBJ2-7; without DNA, the TCRdb call of TRBD1 cannot be checked. The CDR3 spans 14 residues. Per germline, CDR1 SGHRS and CDR2 YFSETQ. The CDR3 loop reads CASSPAGGGYEQYF.

J is TRBJ2-3 and V is TRBV15. The CDR3 loop spans 12 amino acids. Germline V gives CDR1 LNHNV, CDR2 YYDKDF (reference sequence). This chain's CDR3 is CATSRKTGSQYF.

The rearrangement joins TRBV15 to TRBJ2-4; TCRdb picks TRBD1, but there is no DNA to check that call. Germline assignment: CDR1 LNHNV and CDR2 YYDKDF (reference sequence). The CDR3 contains 16 residues. CDR3 loop: CATSRTPGGGSVIQYF.

The chain couples TRBV29-1 to TRBJ2-3; TCRdb gives TRBD2 as the D gene, but with no DNA this cannot be confirmed. The CDR3 sequence is 15 residues long. Germline V gene data show CDR1 as SQVTM and CDR2 as ANQGSEA. This chain's CDR3 is CSALLGAGLTDTQYF.

The V call is TRBV12-3 or TRBV12-4, the J call TRBJ1-1; the D call of TRBD1 rests on TCRdb alone, since no DNA is present to check it. The CDR3 is made up of 17 amino acids. CDR3 protein: CASSPGRRLYMNTEAFF.

The chain uses TRBV6-5 and TRBJ1-4; the D call from TCRdb, TRBD1, cannot be confirmed without DNA. Germline V gene data show CDR1 as MNHEY and CDR2 as SVGAGI. This CDR3 contains 17 residues. The CDR3 region is CASSYRGEIGTNEKLFF.

The rearrangement joins TRBV5-1 to TRBJ2-5. Per the germline V gene, CDR1 is SGHRS and CDR2 is YFSETQ. The CDR3 consists of 13 residues. The CDR3 here is CASSFQAEETQYF.

The rearrangement links TRBV7-9 to TRBJ1-3; TCRdb's D call, TRBD1, is unchecked because there is no DNA. This CDR3 comprises 17 residues. Germline V CDR1 and CDR2: SEHNR, FQNEAQ (reference sequence). The CDR3 loop reads CASSSSGRGTSGNTIYF.

CDR3 protein: CASSRDSLSNQPQHF. V usage is TRBV4-3 and J usage is TRBJ1-5; TCRdb designates TRBD1, a call that cannot be tested without DNA. Germline V gives CDR1 LGHNA, CDR2 YSLEER. The CDR3 consists of 15 residues.